These 21 T cell receptor beta chains were all obtained from the same sample, sequenced in a study of shared clonotypes between healthy human individuals. Assay: immunoSEQ multiplex PCR; the TCRdb copy retains only in-frame clones and omits some. The table includes over a million clones, around 95% detected once. The sequenced sample was naive CD4+ T cells sorted from blood. The subset here: CD45RA+ positively selected. These receptors were obtained from a man under 40 in good health.

This chain uses TRBV2 with TRBJ2-6; D perhaps matches TRBD1 (6 bases). CDR3 length: 16 residues. Deletions cut 4 bases from V and 0 bases from J, with 10 bases between. Germline CDR1 reads SNHLY; CDR2 reads FYNNEI. The chain's CDR3 is CASSGYRASGANVLTF. In nucleotides, the CDR3 is TGTGCCAGCAGTGGGTACAGGGCCTCTGGGGCCAACGTCCTGACTTTC.

CDR3: CASGPSHQPQHF. The CDR3, as DNA: TGTGCCAGCGGACCTTCACATCAGCCCCAGCATTTT. This chain links TRBV2 with TRBJ1-5; D gene unclear. CDR1 and CDR2 (germline): SNHLY, FYNNEI. The germline V and J ends were trimmed by 8 bases and 5 bases, with 10 bases remaining between them. The CDR3 consists of 12 residues.

This clone was seen once. V and J are TRBV10-1 and TRBJ2-7; 7 bases align to TRBD2. The CDR3 is made up of 14 amino acids. The V gene's germline CDR1 is WNHNN and CDR2 SYGVQD (reference sequence). The V segment lost 4 bases and the J segment 2 bases; nucleotides outside the gene matches: 5. The CDR3 loop reads CASSVGRAPYEQYF. CDR3 DNA sequence: TGCGCCAGCAGTGTGGGGAGGGCCCCCTACGAGCAGTACTTC.

The chain combines TRBV6-1 with TRBJ1-1; D perhaps matches TRBD1 (5 bases). Trimming cost V 10 bases and J 3 bases, with 18 bases left between them. Germline V gene lookup returns CDR1 MNHNS and CDR2 SASEGT. The CDR3 is 14 amino acids. CDR3 sequence: CATRMGRFDTEAFF. The CDR3 DNA reads as TGTGCCACAAGGATGGGACGGTTCGACACTGAAGCTTTCTTT.

The chain recombines TRBV9 with TRBJ2-7; D not certain. CDR1 and CDR2 from the germline V gene are SGDLS and YYNGEE. Trimming cost V 0 bases and J 1 base, with 5 bases left between them. CDR3 length: 13 amino acids. CDR3 coding DNA: TGTGCCAGCAGCGTAGGCCAGTCCTACGAGCAGTACTTC. It is translated as CASSVGQSYEQYF.

V is TRBV5-1 and J is TRBJ2-2; D is possibly TRBD1 (5 bases). This CDR3 contains 17 residues. Per the germline V gene, CDR1 is SGHRS and CDR2 is YFSETQ. V lost 0 bases to trimming and J lost 3 bases, with 15 bases between them. The CDR3 reads CASSLGRNGHDTGELFF. CDR3 coding DNA: TGCGCCAGCAGCTTGGGAAGAAATGGACACGACACCGGGGAGCTGTTTTTT.

V usage is TRBV28 and J usage is TRBJ2-5; 8 nucleotides agree with TRBD2. Germline V lookup: CDR1 MDHEN, CDR2 SYDVKM. The CDR3 is 15 residues long. With V trimmed by 6 bases and J by 4 bases, 10 bases remained unmatched. CDR3 DNA sequence: TGTGCCAGCAGCTTAGGCGGGAGGTCGGGAGAGACCCAGTACTTC. It specifies CASSLGGRSGETQYF.

The chain links TRBV6-5 to TRBJ1-2, with D perhaps TRBD1 (5 bases). This CDR3 has 15 residues. The germline V gene has CDR1 MNHEY and CDR2 SVGAGI. Deletions cut 5 bases from V and 4 bases from J, with 17 bases between. The CDR3 protein is CASSPPTEVGYGYTF. CDR3 DNA sequence: TGTGCCAGCAGTCCGCCGACAGAAGTAGGCTATGGCTACACCTTC.

Only one count was recorded for this clone. This specimen includes other DNA sequences encoding the same CDR3. V gene TRBV9 combines with J gene TRBJ2-2, with 8 bases fitting TRBD2. V gave up 2 bases and J gave up 2 bases; unmatched junction bases: 2. This CDR3 is built from 15 residues. In germline, CDR1 is SGDLS, CDR2 YYNGEE. Here the CDR3 reads CASSVSGANTGELFF. Here the CDR3 DNA reads TGTGCCAGCAGCGTTAGCGGGGCTAACACCGGGGAGCTGTTTTTT.

The chain has TRBV27 and TRBJ1-2, with 9 bases identical to TRBD1. The J segment lost 4 bases and the V segment lost 6 bases, leaving 0 bases of the junction unmatched. From germline, CDR1 is MNHEY and CDR2 SMNVEV (reference sequence). CDR3 length: 12 residues. The CDR3 loop reads CASRDRGYGYTF. The CDR3 DNA reads as TGTGCCAGCAGGGACAGGGGCTATGGCTACACCTTC.

This chain joins TRBV4-3 and TRBJ2-5, with D unresolved. This CDR3 spans 14 amino acids. V gave up 0 bases and J gave up 5 bases, with 10 bases separating them. Looked up from germline, CDR1 is LGHNA and CDR2 is YSLEER. CDR3: CASSQEGRRETQYF. CDR3 nucleotide sequence: TGCGCCAGCAGCCAAGAAGGCCGGCGTGAGACCCAGTACTTC.

The V gene is TRBV7-2, the J gene TRBJ2-2; D is undetermined. Germline lookup yields CDR1 SGHTA and CDR2 FQGNSA. The CDR3 spans 14 residues. Trimming stripped 7 bases from V and 3 bases from J, with 12 bases between. This chain's CDR3 is CASNRVLDTGELFF. The CDR3 region has the DNA TGTGCCAGCAACCGGGTTTTAGACACCGGGGAGCTGTTTTTT.

J is TRBJ2-3 and V is TRBV10-3; D may match TRBD1 or TRBD2 (5 bases each). The V and J ends lost 8 bases and 1 base respectively, with 13 bases between them. CDR3 length: 14 residues. Germline V lookup: CDR1 ENHRY, CDR2 SYGVKD. Here the CDR3 reads CAIDAGRGTDTQYF. The DNA of the CDR3 is TGTGCCATCGACGCAGGGAGAGGCACAGATACGCAGTATTTT.

This sequence joins TRBV7-2 and TRBJ2-5; 11 bases map to TRBD2. The CDR3 spans 19 residues. Germline V gene data show CDR1 as SGHTA and CDR2 as FQGNSA. V lost 4 bases and J lost 3; bases outside the gene matches: 16. The CDR3 reads CASSSTPSRLAGTKETQYF. The CDR3, as DNA: TGTGCCAGCAGCTCAACTCCTTCACGACTAGCGGGGACGAAAGAGACCCAGTACTTC.

The gene calls are TRBV6-5 and TRBJ2-3; D remains ambiguous. V shed 6 bases and J shed 4 bases, with 5 bases lying between them. The CDR3 sequence is 11 residues long. Germline V lookup: CDR1 MNHEY, CDR2 SVGAGI. CDR3 in amino acids: CASSRADTQYF. The CDR3 DNA reads TGTGCCAGCAGCAGAGCAGATACGCAGTATTTT.

The chain combines TRBV7-2 with TRBJ1-1; possibly TRBD1 for D (5 bases). The ends were cut back, 0 bases at V and 3 bases at J, with 8 bases in the middle. The CDR3 runs 14 residues. Germline V gene sequence: CDR1 SGHTA, CDR2 FQGNSA. The CDR3 DNA sequence: TGTGCCAGCAGCTTAGCCGGGACTCACACTGAAGCTTTCTTT. Its translation is CASSLAGTHTEAFF.

J is TRBJ1-1 and V is TRBV5-4; 10 positions match TRBD1. CDR1 and CDR2 from the germline V gene are SGHNT and YYREEE (reference sequence). This CDR3 has 15 residues. J gave up 1 base and V 3 bases, and 3 bases lay outside the gene matches. CDR3 sequence reads: CASSWGQGKNTEAFF. DNA for the CDR3: TGTGCCAGCAGCTGGGGACAGGGGAAGAACACTGAAGCTTTCTTT.

This clone was detected only once. Other DNA sequences from this sample encode an identical CDR3 as well. The chain combines TRBV7-2 with TRBJ1-4; 9 nucleotides agree with TRBD1. Trimming took 1 base from V and 6 from J; bases not matched to a gene: 0. Germline V gene data show CDR1 as SGHTA and CDR2 as FQGNSA. The CDR3 totals 14 residues. This chain's CDR3 is CASSLDRGHEKLFF. Written as DNA, the CDR3 is TGTGCCAGCAGCTTAGACAGGGGGCATGAAAAACTGTTTTTT.

The V and J genes are TRBV6-1 and TRBJ2-4, with unresolved D. CDR3 length: 14 amino acids. V was shortened by 2 bases and J by 9 bases, with 14 bases between the two germline ends. The germline V gene has CDR1 MNHNS and CDR2 SASEGT. As DNA, the CDR3 is TGTGCCAGCAGTGAACTGGGCGGCCTAGGCATTCAGTACTTC. Translating gives CASSELGGLGIQYF.

This chain joins TRBV9 and TRBJ1-1; D might be TRBD1 (6 bases). Trimming took off 4 bases at V and 0 bases at J, with 22 bases between the two ends. Germline CDR1 SGDLS, CDR2 YYNGEE. This CDR3 has 18 residues. The CDR3 DNA reads as TGTGCCAGCAGCCCGGCCCCCACAGGGAGGTTTTTGAACACTGAAGCTTTCTTT. Its translation is CASSPAPTGRFLNTEAFF.

This clone was detected once. The V call is TRBV28, the J call TRBJ2-1; 8 nucleotides agree with TRBD2. CDR1 is MDHEN and CDR2 is SYDVKM in the germline V gene. Trimming removed 6 bases from V and 7 bases from J; junction bases left unmatched: 8. This CDR3 is 14 amino acids long. CDR3 protein: CASSPGTSKNEQFF. The CDR3 nucleotides read TGTGCCAGCAGCCCCGGGACTAGTAAGAATGAGCAGTTCTTC.